Shown below are 13 T cell receptor beta chains from a single sample sequenced in a study of immune cell composition in non-small cell lung cancer. Sequencing was performed with immunoSEQ multiplex PCR; in TCRdb, only in-frame clones are kept and a portion is missing. This sample has some 1,200 clones, with 79% found just once. Sequences were obtained from lung tumor tissue. These receptor sequences come from a human donor with non-small cell lung cancer.

The chain employs TRBV9 and TRBJ2-7; D possibly corresponds to TRBD1 (5 bases). Trimming pared 1 base from V and 2 bases from J, leaving 13 bases between. The CDR3 covers 15 residues. The germline gives CDR1 SGDLS, CDR2 YYNGEE. Written as DNA, the CDR3 is TGTGCCAGCAGCGTATTGGGGCAGGGCCCCTACGAGCAGTACTTC. As protein: CASSVLGQGPYEQYF.

The V and J genes are TRBV7-2 and TRBJ2-2; no definite D call. Germline CDR1 is SGHTA and CDR2 is FQGNSA. The CDR3 covers 15 residues. Trimming pared 5 bases from V and 0 bases from J, leaving 10 bases between. The CDR3 DNA is TGTGCCAGCAGCATCCCTGTAACGAACACCGGGGAGCTGTTTTTT. Its translation is CASSIPVTNTGELFF.

This clone appeared a few times. The chain employs TRBV4-3 and TRBJ2-5; a weak D match, TRBD2 (5 bases). The germline V gene has CDR1 LGHNA and CDR2 YSLEER. V lost 0 bases, J lost 2 bases, and 7 bases lay in between. This CDR3 is 14 amino acids long. The CDR3 region is CASSQERAQETQYF. In nucleotides, the CDR3 is TGCGCCAGCAGCCAAGAGAGGGCACAAGAGACCCAGTACTTC.

This clone appeared once. The genes are TRBV7-2 and TRBJ2-7; 7 nucleotides line up with TRBD2. Germline assignment: CDR1 SGHTA and CDR2 FQGNSA. Trimming removed 0 bases from V and 2 bases from J; junction bases left unmatched: 7. The CDR3 length is 16 residues. CDR3: CASSLAMASGTYEQYF. CDR3 sequence (DNA): TGTGCCAGCAGCTTAGCGATGGCTAGCGGCACCTACGAGCAGTACTTC.

This clone has just one count. The chain is built from TRBV9 and TRBJ1-1; possibly TRBD1 for D (5 bases). Germline V gene data show CDR1 as SGDLS and CDR2 as YYNGEE. This CDR3 has 12 residues. V lost 0 bases to trimming and J lost 11 bases, with 11 bases between them. CDR3 nucleotides: TGTGCCAGCAGCGTAGTATCGGGGGAGGCTTTCTTT. Encoded protein: CASSVVSGEAFF.

The chain carries TRBV7-3 and TRBJ2-1; 11 positions match TRBD2. The CDR3 has 15 amino acids. V dropped 4 bases and J dropped 6; count of bases not matched to a gene: 5. The germline V gene encodes CDR1 SGHTA and CDR2 FQGTGA. CDR3 amino acids: CASSSELAGVNEQFF. The CDR3 DNA sequence: TGTGCCAGCAGCTCAGAACTAGCGGGGGTCAATGAGCAGTTCTTC.

This clone was recorded only once. The gene calls are TRBV7-6 and TRBJ2-2; perhaps TRBD1 as D (6 bases). Germline V CDR1 and CDR2: SGHVS, FNYEAQ. The CDR3 is made up of 15 amino acids. The V end was cut by 5 bases, the J end by 4 bases, with 14 bases between. DNA for the CDR3: TGTGCCAGCAGCCCAACCGGGACACTCACCGGGGAGCTGTTTTTT. It is translated as CASSPTGTLTGELFF.

This chain connects TRBV7-2 to TRBJ1-5; TRBD1 might be the D (6 bases). The CDR3 covers 14 residues. The V gene lost 7 bases and the J gene lost 11 bases, with 21 bases spanning the gap. Germline CDR1 SGHTA, CDR2 FQGNSA. CDR3 coding DNA: TGTGCCAGCACCCCCCCCCAGGGTTCAGGGGCCCAGCATTTT. Translating it yields CASTPPQGSGAQHF.

The chain couples TRBV5-1 to TRBJ2-7; TRBD1 agrees at 7 bases. The CDR3 runs 13 residues. Germline V gene sequence: CDR1 SGHRS, CDR2 YFSETQ. V lost 7 bases and J lost 1; bases outside the gene matches: 5. CDR3 residues: CASSGTESYEQYF. CDR3 sequence (DNA): TGCGCCAGCTCCGGGACAGAATCCTACGAGCAGTACTTC.

V and J are TRBV9 and TRBJ2-2; tentatively, D is TRBD2 (5 bases). Per the germline V gene, CDR1 is SGDLS and CDR2 is YYNGEE. Trimming took 6 bases from V and 3 from J, leaving 9 bases between them. This CDR3 is built from 13 residues. The CDR3 bases are TGTGCCAGCAACGCCGGGGACACCGGGGAGCTGTTTTTT. Its translation: CASNAGDTGELFF.

This clone was detected only a few times. The rearrangement links TRBV19 to TRBJ2-5; TRBD1 aligns across 8 bases. The CDR3 length is 16 residues. The germline V gene has CDR1 LNHDA and CDR2 SQIVND (reference sequence). V gave up 4 bases and J gave up 4 bases; unmatched junction bases: 11. The chain's CDR3 is CASSNRTGKRRETQYF. Written as DNA, the CDR3 is TGTGCCAGTAGTAACCGGACAGGGAAAAGGAGAGAGACCCAGTACTTC.

The chain is built from TRBV28 and TRBJ1-2; 7 bases agree with TRBD1. Unmatched junction bases numbered 7, after V lost 4 bases and J lost 2 bases. The CDR3 spans 15 residues. CDR1 MDHEN and CDR2 SYDVKM come from the germline V gene. In DNA, the CDR3 is TGTGCCAGCAGTTCCCTACTACAGGGGAACTATGGCTACACCTTC. It codes for CASSSLLQGNYGYTF.

The chain recombines TRBV4-3 with TRBJ1-4, with 9 positions matching TRBD1. J gave up 8 bases and V 1 base, and 8 bases lay outside the gene matches. The CDR3 contains 16 residues. Germline V gene sequence: CDR1 LGHNA, CDR2 YSLEER. CDR3 in amino acids: CASSQGVGTGREKLFF. CDR3 sequence (DNA): TGCGCCAGCAGCCAAGGGGTCGGGACAGGGCGGGAAAAACTGTTTTTT.